These T cell receptor beta chains were read from a single sample in a study of T cells after yellow fever vaccination. TCRdb analysed the 5' RACE reads with MiXCR anew, one entry per CDR3 protein. This sample has 350,000 to 450,000 distinct CDR3 sequences; about 17% occur once, and the top ten carry over 15%. Sequenced material: PBMCs, taken before the yellow fever booster vaccination. The receptor set was obtained from a man between 18 and 35 years old who received the YFV17D yellow fever vaccine. The CDR3 runs from the conserved cysteine through the conserved F or W. A D gene is named only where the DNA matches it firmly. The listing skips clone size in some rows; elsewhere it reads once, few, many or a size class.

clone_size,d_call,j_call,v_call,cdr3_aa,cdr3_nt
few,NA,TRBJ2-3,TRBV5-1,CASMRTASTDTQYF,TGCGCCAGCATGCGCACCGCTAGCACAGATACGCAGTATTTT
few,NA,TRBJ2-3,TRBV20-1,CSAFARAVGTDTQYF,TGCAGTGCTTTCGCCAGGGCAGTTGGCACAGATACGCAGTATTTT
few,NA,TRBJ2-5,TRBV10-2,CASSFNEGETQYF,TGCGCCAGCAGTTTTAATGAGGGGGAGACCCAGTACTTC
NA,TRBD1,TRBJ2-5,TRBV4-1,CASSRPDRGGTQYF,TGCGCCAGCAGCCGACCGGACAGGGGCGGAACCCAGTACTTC
NA,NA,TRBJ2-1,TRBV5-1,CASKGGLAVAEEQFF,TGCGCCAGCAAGGGGGGTCTGGCCGTGGCGGAAGAGCAGTTCTTC
many,NA,TRBJ2-2,TRBV12-3/TRBV12-4,CASSSGTGELFF,TGTGCCAGCAGTTCCGGGACAGGGGAGCTGTTTTTT
few,NA,TRBJ2-5,TRBV18,CASSRAPETQYF,TGTGCCAGCTCACGAGCTCCCGAGACCCAGTACTTC
few,NA,TRBJ1-2,TRBV9,CASSSRQSNYGYTF,TGTGCCAGCAGCTCAAGACAGAGTAACTATGGCTACACCTTC
NA,NA,TRBJ1-1,TRBV7-2,CASCPNIRDTEAFF,TGTGCCAGCTGTCCGAACATCCGCGACACTGAAGCTTTCTTT
few,NA,TRBJ1-6,TRBV4-2,CASSQEGARPLHF,TGTGCCAGCAGCCAAGAAGGAGCCCGACCCCTCCACTTT
NA,TRBD2,TRBJ2-1,TRBV5-4,CASSRASGAPLFYEQFF,TGTGCCAGCAGCCGAGCCAGCGGGGCCCCCCTTTTCTATGAGCAGTTCTTC
NA,NA,TRBJ1-1,TRBV4-1,CASSQANEAFF,TGCGCCAGCAGCCAAGCTAATGAAGCTTTCTTT
NA,NA,TRBJ2-1,TRBV29-1,CSVRDVAEQFF,TGCAGCGTTCGGGACGTCGCCGAGCAGTTCTTC
few,NA,TRBJ2-5,TRBV6-5,CASSSHLQETQYF,TGTGCCAGCAGTTCCCATTTACAAGAGACCCAGTACTTC
few,NA,TRBJ1-1,TRBV5-1,CASTGVSTEAFF,TGCGCCAGCACGGGGGTCAGCACTGAAGCTTTCTTT
many,NA,TRBJ1-2,TRBV19,CASSTAGVYGYTF,TGTGCCAGTAGTACCGCAGGGGTCTATGGCTACACCTTC
few,NA,TRBJ2-6,TRBV12-3/TRBV12-4,CASRPSRSGANVLTF,TGTGCCAGCAGACCTTCTAGGTCTGGGGCCAACGTCCTGACTTTC
NA,NA,TRBJ2-2,TRBV4-1,CASSQEGRGLNTGELFF,TGCGCCAGCAGCCAAGAGGGGAGGGGGCTGAACACCGGGGAGCTGTTTTTT
NA,NA,TRBJ1-2,TRBV10-3,CAISEEGRDYGYTF,TGTGCCATCAGTGAAGAGGGAAGGGACTATGGCTACACCTTC
NA,NA,TRBJ1-2,TRBV30,CAWSRTGYGYTF,TGTGCCTGGAGTCGAACAGGCTATGGCTACACCTTC
NA,NA,TRBJ1-6,TRBV5-1,CASSETTGLGSPLHF,TGCGCCAGCAGCGAGACGACGGGGTTAGGTTCACCCCTCCACTTT
once,NA,TRBJ2-6,TRBV7-2,CASSPRQAGANVLTF,TGTGCCAGCAGCCCTAGACAGGCTGGGGCCAACGTCCTGACTTTC
NA,NA,TRBJ2-2,TRBV7-2,CASSPRTALYGELFF,TGTGCCAGCAGCCCTCGGACAGCGCTCTACGGGGAGCTGTTTTTT
NA,TRBD1,TRBJ2-7,TRBV5-6,CASSPAGQGLYEQYF,TGTGCCAGCAGCCCAGCCGGACAGGGGCTCTACGAGCAGTACTTC
NA,NA,TRBJ2-3,TRBV6-1,CASSYSSPDRDTQYF,TGTGCCAGCAGCTATTCCAGCCCAGACAGGGATACGCAGTATTTT
few,TRBD2,TRBJ2-1,TRBV20-1,CSARDRTSGPYNEQFF,TGCAGTGCTAGAGACCGGACTAGCGGACCCTACAATGAGCAGTTCTTC
NA,NA,TRBJ1-2,TRBV20-1,CSVRARRGGNYGYTF,TGCAGTGTCAGGGCCCGGCGAGGAGGGAACTATGGCTACACCTTC
few,NA,TRBJ2-1,TRBV7-9,CASSLAGRDVDEQFF,TGTGCCAGCAGCTTAGCCGGACGGGATGTAGATGAGCAGTTCTTC
few,TRBD1,TRBJ1-4,TRBV12-3/TRBV12-4,CASSPGTGTEKLFF,TGTGCCAGCAGCCCGGGGACAGGGACTGAAAAACTGTTTTTT
NA,NA,TRBJ2-3,TRBV7-3,CASSPTLAPSTDTQYF,TGTGCCAGCAGCCCTACTCTAGCGCCAAGCACAGATACGCAGTATTTT
NA,NA,TRBJ2-5,TRBV6-1,CASSSAAETQYF,TGTGCCAGCAGTTCTGCAGCAGAGACCCAGTACTTC
few,NA,TRBJ2-7,TRBV20-1,CSALDGGITYEQYF,TGCAGTGCTCTAGACGGAGGAATCACCTACGAGCAGTACTTC
NA,TRBD2,TRBJ2-1,TRBV7-8,CASSLTGGLDEQFF,TGTGCCAGCAGCTTGACGGGGGGGCTTGATGAGCAGTTCTTC
few,NA,TRBJ2-1,TRBV2,CASTGTASYNEQFF,TGTGCCAGCACTGGGACTGCCTCCTACAATGAGCAGTTCTTC
NA,TRBD1,TRBJ2-3,TRBV7-2,CASSLPGQFTDTQYF,TGTGCCAGCAGTCTTCCGGGACAGTTCACAGATACGCAGTATTTT
NA,TRBD1,TRBJ1-1,TRBV20-1,CSAADRDTEAFF,TGCAGTGCTGCTGACAGGGACACTGAAGCTTTCTTT